This T cell receptor beta chain originates from a study of T cells after yellow fever vaccination. This clonotype showed up just a few times. This CDR3 has 16 residues. J was trimmed by 0 bases and V by 8 bases; bases with no gene match: 9. Germline loops: CDR1 SGHAT, CDR2 FQNNGV. TCRdb reanalysed the 5' RACE reads using MiXCR and keeps one entry per CDR3 protein. The repertoire holds about 300,000 distinct CDR3 sequences, roughly 9% seen once, with about 3% in the top ten. This sequence was found in a man aged 18-30 years who received the YFV17D yellow fever vaccine. This chain connects TRBV11-2 to TRBJ2-2; 7 bases line up with TRBD1. This sample comprised CD4+ T cells sorted from PBMCs, obtained 5 days after the yellow fever booster vaccination. The chain's CDR3 is CASLVGDSANTGELFF. CDR3 DNA sequence: TGTGCCAGCCTGGTGGGGGACAGCGCGAACACCGGGGAGCTGTTTTTT.